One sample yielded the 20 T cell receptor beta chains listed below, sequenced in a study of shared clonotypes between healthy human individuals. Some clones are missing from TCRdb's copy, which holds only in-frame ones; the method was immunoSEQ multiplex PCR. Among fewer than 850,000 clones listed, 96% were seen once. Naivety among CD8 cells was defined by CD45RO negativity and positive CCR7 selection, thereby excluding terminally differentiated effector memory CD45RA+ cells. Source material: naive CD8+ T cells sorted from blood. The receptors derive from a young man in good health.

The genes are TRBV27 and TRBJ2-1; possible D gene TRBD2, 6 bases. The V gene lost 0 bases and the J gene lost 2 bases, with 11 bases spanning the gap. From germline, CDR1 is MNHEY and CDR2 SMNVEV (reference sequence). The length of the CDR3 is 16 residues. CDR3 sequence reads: CASSLSAGTTYNEQFF. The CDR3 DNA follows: TGTGCCAGCAGTTTATCGGCGGGAACTACCTACAATGAGCAGTTCTTC.

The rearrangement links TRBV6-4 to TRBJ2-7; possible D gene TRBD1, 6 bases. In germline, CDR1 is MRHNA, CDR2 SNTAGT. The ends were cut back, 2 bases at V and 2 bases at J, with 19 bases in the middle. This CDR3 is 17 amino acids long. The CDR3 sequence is CASSDPDRQVPPYEQYF. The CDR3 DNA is TGTGCCAGCAGTGACCCGGATCGACAGGTTCCTCCCTACGAGCAGTACTTC.

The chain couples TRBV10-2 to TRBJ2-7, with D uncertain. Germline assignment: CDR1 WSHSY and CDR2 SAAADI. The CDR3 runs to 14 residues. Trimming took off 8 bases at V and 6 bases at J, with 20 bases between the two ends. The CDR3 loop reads CASAVMGFFAEQYF. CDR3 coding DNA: TGCGCCAGCGCGGTGATGGGTTTTTTCGCCGAGCAGTACTTC.

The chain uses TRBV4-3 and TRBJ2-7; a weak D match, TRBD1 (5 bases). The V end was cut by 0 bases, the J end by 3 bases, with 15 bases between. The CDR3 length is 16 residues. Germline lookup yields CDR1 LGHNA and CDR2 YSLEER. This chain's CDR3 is CASSQESQGYNYEQYF. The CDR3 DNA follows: TGCGCCAGCAGCCAAGAGTCTCAGGGCTACAACTACGAGCAGTACTTC.

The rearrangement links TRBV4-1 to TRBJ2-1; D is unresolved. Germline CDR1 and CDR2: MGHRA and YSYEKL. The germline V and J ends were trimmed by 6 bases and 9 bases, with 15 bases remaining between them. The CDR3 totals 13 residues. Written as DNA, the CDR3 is TGCGCCAGCAGGGCCACACTCCGGCCTGAGCAGTTCTTC. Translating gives CASRATLRPEQFF.

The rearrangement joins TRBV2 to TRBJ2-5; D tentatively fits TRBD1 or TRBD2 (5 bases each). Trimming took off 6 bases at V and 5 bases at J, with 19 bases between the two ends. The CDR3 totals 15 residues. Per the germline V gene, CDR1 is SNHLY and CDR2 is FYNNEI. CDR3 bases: TGTGCCAGCAGACCGAGGGAAGGGGCGCAGGAGACCCAGTACTTC. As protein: CASRPREGAQETQYF.

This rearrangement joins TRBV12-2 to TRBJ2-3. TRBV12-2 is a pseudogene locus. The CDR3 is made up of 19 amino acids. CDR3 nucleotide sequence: TGTGCAAGTCGCTTAGTGGGCCAGCGGGACAGCCTAAGCACAGATACGCAGTATTTT. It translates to CASRLVGQRDSLSTDTQYF.

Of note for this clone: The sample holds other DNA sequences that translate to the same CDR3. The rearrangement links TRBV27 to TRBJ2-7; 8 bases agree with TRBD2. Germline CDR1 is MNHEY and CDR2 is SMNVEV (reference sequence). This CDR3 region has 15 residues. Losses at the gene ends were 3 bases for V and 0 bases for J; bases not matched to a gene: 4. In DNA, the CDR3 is TGTGCCAGCAGTTTGTCAGGGACTAGCTCCTACGAGCAGTACTTC. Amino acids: CASSLSGTSSYEQYF.

The chain's CDR3 is CASSKVGHGVPQHF. The CDR3 coding sequence is TGTGCCAGCAGCAAAGTGGGACATGGGGTGCCCCAGCATTTT. J is TRBJ1-5 and V is TRBV21-1; the tabulated D call, TRBD1, remains unverified against the DNA. TRBV21-1 represents a pseudogene. The CDR3 runs to 14 residues.

The CDR3 DNA sequence: TGTGCCAGCAGCTCGGACGTATCCTACGAGCAGTACTTC. Its translation: CASSSDVSYEQYF. The rearrangement uses TRBV11-2 and TRBJ2-7; D uncertain. CDR3 size: 13 residues. Germline CDR1 and CDR2: SGHAT and FQNNGV. Trimming pared 4 bases from V and 1 base from J, leaving 8 bases between. The complete variable domain, with remaining parts taken from reference TRBV11-2 and TRBJ2-7, reads EAGVAQSPRYKIIEKRQSVAFWCNPISGHATLYWYQQILGQGPKLLIQFQNNGVVDDSQLPKDRFSAERLKGVDSTLKIQPAKLEDSAVYLCASSSDVSYEQYFGPGTRLTVT.

CDR3 in DNA: TGTGCCAGTAGTAGGATCACCGGGACAGACGCCTACGAGCAGTACTTC. It yields the protein CASSRITGTDAYEQYF. The chain carries TRBV19 and TRBJ2-7; 7 bases are shared with TRBD1. This CDR3 region has 16 residues. The germline V gene has CDR1 LNHDA and CDR2 SQIVND (reference sequence). Trimming at V came to 4 bases and at J to 2 bases, leaving 11 bases not matched to a gene.

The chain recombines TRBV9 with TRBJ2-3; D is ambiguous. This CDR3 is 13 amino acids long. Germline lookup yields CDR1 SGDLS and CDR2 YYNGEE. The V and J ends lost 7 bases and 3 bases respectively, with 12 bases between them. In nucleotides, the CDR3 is TGTGCCAGCTCCGGGTCGATTACAGATACGCAGTATTTT. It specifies CASSGSITDTQYF.

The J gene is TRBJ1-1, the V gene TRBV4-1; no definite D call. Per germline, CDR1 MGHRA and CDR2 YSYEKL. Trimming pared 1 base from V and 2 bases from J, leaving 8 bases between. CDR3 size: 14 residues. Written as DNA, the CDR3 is TGCGCCAGCAGCCAAGCGGGTGCCAACACTGAAGCTTTCTTT. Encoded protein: CASSQAGANTEAFF.

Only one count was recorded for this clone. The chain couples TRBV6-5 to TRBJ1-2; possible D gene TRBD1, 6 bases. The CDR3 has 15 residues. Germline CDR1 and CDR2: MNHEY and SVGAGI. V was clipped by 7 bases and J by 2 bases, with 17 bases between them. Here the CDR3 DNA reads TGTGCCAGCACGCAGGGGCGGGGTGGAAACTATGGCTACACCTTC. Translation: CASTQGRGGNYGYTF.

The CDR3 coding sequence is TGTGCCAGCAGCTTATGGGTTTACAATGAGCAGTTCTTC. Its protein is CASSLWVYNEQFF. V is TRBV11-2 and J is TRBJ2-1; D is uncertain. Germline V lookup: CDR1 SGHAT, CDR2 FQNNGV. CDR3 length equals 13 residues. V was shortened by 2 bases and J by 4 bases, with 6 bases between the two germline ends.

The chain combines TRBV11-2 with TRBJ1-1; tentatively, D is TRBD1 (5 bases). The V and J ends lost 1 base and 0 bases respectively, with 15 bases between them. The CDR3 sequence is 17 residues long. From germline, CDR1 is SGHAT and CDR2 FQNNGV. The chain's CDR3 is CASSLGGGLSMNTEAFF. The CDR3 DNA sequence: TGTGCCAGCAGCTTAGGCGGGGGATTAAGCATGAACACTGAAGCTTTCTTT.

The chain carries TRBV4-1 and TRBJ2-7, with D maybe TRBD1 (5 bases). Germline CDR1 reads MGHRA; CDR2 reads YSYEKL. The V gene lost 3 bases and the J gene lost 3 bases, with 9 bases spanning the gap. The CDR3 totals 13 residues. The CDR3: CASSQQQVYEQYF. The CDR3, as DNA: TGCGCCAGCAGCCAGCAACAGGTCTACGAGCAGTACTTC.

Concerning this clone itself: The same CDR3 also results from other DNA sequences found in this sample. The CDR3 sequence: CSVRTSGSYNEQFF. CDR3 in DNA: TGCAGCGTAAGGACTAGCGGATCCTACAATGAGCAGTTCTTC. The genes are TRBV29-1 and TRBJ2-1; 10 bases are shared with TRBD2. Trimming cost V 6 bases and J 1 base; bases outside gene matches: 3. CDR1 and CDR2 (germline): SQVTM, ANQGSEA. CDR3 length: 14 residues.

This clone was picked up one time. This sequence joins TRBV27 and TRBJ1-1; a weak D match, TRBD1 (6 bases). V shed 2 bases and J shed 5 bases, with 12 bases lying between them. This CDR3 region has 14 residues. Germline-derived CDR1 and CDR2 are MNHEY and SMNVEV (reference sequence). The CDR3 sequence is CASSLRGTWTEAFF. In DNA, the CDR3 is TGTGCCAGCAGTTTAAGGGGGACCTGGACTGAAGCTTTCTTT.

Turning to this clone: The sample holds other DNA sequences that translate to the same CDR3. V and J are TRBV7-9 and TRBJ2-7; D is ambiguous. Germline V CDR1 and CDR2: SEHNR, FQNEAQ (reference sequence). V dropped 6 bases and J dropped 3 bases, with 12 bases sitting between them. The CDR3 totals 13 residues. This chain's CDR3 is CASSSRSSYEQYF. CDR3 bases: TGTGCCAGCAGTTCGCGGAGCAGCTACGAGCAGTACTTC.